Following are 15 T cell receptor beta chains from one sample sequenced in a study of beta chain features in type 1 diabetes. These receptors have no known antigen. Every isolated RNA sample was fully reverse transcribed, so sequencing captured expressed TCRB transcripts. Assay used: immunoSEQ multiplex PCR; TCRdb lists only in-frame clones, some missing. The top ten clones hold about 0.014% of a sample with about 280,000 clones, approximately 16% of them seen once. Study findings and constraints: There was a moderate but significant shortening of TCRB CDR3s in all four CD4+ subsets of Type 1 diabetes patients.

The sequencing input was naive CD4+ T cells from blood. The receptors were gathered from a man younger than 35 with type 1 diabetes.

The CDR3 here is CASSQGEELVEQYF. CDR3 nucleotide sequence: TGCGCCAGCAGCCAAGGTGAGGAGCTCGTCGAGCAGTACTTC. The rearrangement links TRBV4-1 to TRBJ2-7, with D uncertain. This CDR3 spans 14 amino acids. The germline gives CDR1 MGHRA, CDR2 YSYEKL. Trimming stripped 1 base from V and 6 bases from J, with 13 bases between.

This clone was counted between two and nine times. CDR3 DNA: TGTGCCAGCAGCCTCCGACAGGACGACGATGGCTACACCTTC. Translation: CASSLRQDDDGYTF. This chain joins TRBV7-9 and TRBJ1-2; tentatively, D is TRBD1 (6 bases). The germline V and J ends were trimmed by 5 bases and 6 bases, with 16 bases remaining between them. CDR1 is SEHNR and CDR2 is FQNEAQ in the germline V gene (reference sequence). The CDR3 has 14 residues. The complete variable domain, with remaining parts taken from reference TRBV7-9 and TRBJ1-2, reads DTGVSQNPRHKITKRGQNVTFRCDPISEHNRLYWYRQTLGQGPEFLTYFQNEAQLEKSRLLSDRFSAERPKGSFSTLEIQRTEQGDSAMYLCASSLRQDDDGYTFGSGTRLTVV.

Only a few counts were recorded for this clone. This chain connects TRBV7-2 to TRBJ2-1, with 8 bases fitting TRBD2. The CDR3 is 15 amino acids. Germline trimming cut 2 bases from V and 3 bases from J; bases unmatched to any gene: 3. Germline loops: CDR1 SGHTA, CDR2 FQGNSA. The CDR3 nucleotides are TGTGCCAGCAGCTTATACGGGAGGGACTACAATGAGCAGTTCTTC. Translating it yields CASSLYGRDYNEQFF.

This chain uses TRBV5-1 with TRBJ2-2; tentatively, D is TRBD1 (5 bases). Germline CDR1 and CDR2: SGHRS and YFSETQ. The CDR3 runs 15 residues. Trimming removed 3 bases at V and 1 base at J, with 10 bases between. CDR3 nucleotides: TGCGCCAGCAGCTACCCTGACAGGAACACCGGGGAGCTGTTTTTT. Translation: CASSYPDRNTGELFF. The full variable domain, rest sourced from reference TRBV5-1 and TRBJ2-2, is KAGVTQTPRYLIKTRGQQVTLSCSPISGHRSVSWYQQTPGQGLQFLFEYFSETQRNKGNFPGRFSGRQFSNSRSEMNVSTLELGDSALYLCASSYPDRNTGELFFGEGSRLTVL.

This clone was counted only a few times. Here the CDR3 reads CASSQQLATSYNEQFF. DNA of the CDR3: TGTGCCAGCAGCCAGCAACTAGCGACCTCCTACAATGAGCAGTTCTTC. This chain links TRBV4-2 with TRBJ2-1, with 7 bases fitting TRBD2. J gave up 0 bases and V 3 bases, and 5 bases lay outside the gene matches. The length of the CDR3 is 16 residues. Germline CDR1 is LGHNA and CDR2 is YNFKEQ.

The genes are TRBV6-5 and TRBJ1-1; the D gene is possibly TRBD1 (5 bases). CDR1 is MNHEY and CDR2 is SVGAGI in the germline V gene. The ends were cut back, 6 bases at V and 7 bases at J, with 21 bases in the middle. CDR3 size: 15 residues. CDR3 sequence (DNA): TGTGCCAGCAGAAATGGACAAACTCTGAATGGTGAAGCTTTCTTT. This translates into CASRNGQTLNGEAFF.

This clone was seen a few times. The chain uses TRBV27 and TRBJ1-6; TRBD1 matches at 8 bases. Germline CDR1 is MNHEY and CDR2 is SMNVEV (reference sequence). This CDR3 comprises 14 residues. J was trimmed by 7 bases and V by 7 bases; bases with no gene match: 6. The CDR3 protein is CASTRTGPNSPLHF. The CDR3 DNA follows: TGTGCCAGCACCCGGACAGGGCCAAATTCACCCCTCCACTTT.

With regard to this clone: Other nucleotide sequences in the sample specify the same CDR3. The chain is built from TRBV30 and TRBJ2-1; no firm D call. The V gene lost 0 bases and the J gene lost 4 bases, with 4 bases spanning the gap. CDR1 is GTSNPN, CDR2 SVGIG, per germline (reference sequence). This CDR3 spans 12 amino acids. CDR3 sequence reads: CAWSVLYNEQFF. The CDR3 nucleotides are TGTGCCTGGAGTGTGTTATACAATGAGCAGTTCTTC.

The chain links TRBV6-1 to TRBJ2-5; a possible D gene is TRBD2 (5 bases). The CDR3 is 13 residues long. Germline values: CDR1 MNHNS, CDR2 SASEGT. Between the trimmed V and J ends, which lost 2 bases and 4 bases, there was a span of 8 bases. CDR3: CASSERGRETQYF. Here the CDR3 DNA reads TGTGCCAGCAGTGAACGGGGTCGAGAGACCCAGTACTTC.

The gene calls are TRBV4-3 and TRBJ1-1; no definite D call. This CDR3 comprises 15 residues. Germline V gives CDR1 LGHNA, CDR2 YSLEER. Trimming removed 0 bases at V and 1 base at J, with 9 bases between. The CDR3 region is CASSQDLGENTEAFF. CDR3 coding DNA: TGCGCCAGCAGCCAAGATCTCGGGGAGAACACTGAAGCTTTCTTT.

This clone was observed a few times. The chain carries TRBV6-5 and TRBJ2-1; 12 nucleotides line up with TRBD2. Losses at the gene ends were 6 bases for V and 9 bases for J; bases not matched to a gene: 9. The CDR3 loop spans 15 amino acids. The germline V gene encodes CDR1 MNHEY and CDR2 SVGAGI. The CDR3 nucleotides are TGTGCCAGCAGGGTGACTAGCGGGGGTTTCACTGAGCAGTTCTTC. Translating it yields CASRVTSGGFTEQFF.

The V and J genes are TRBV29-1 and TRBJ1-2, with 7 nucleotides matching TRBD1. The germline gives CDR1 SQVTM, CDR2 ANQGSEA. V gave up 7 bases and J gave up 7 bases; unmatched junction bases: 18. CDR3 size: 15 residues. The CDR3 nucleotides read TGCAGCGGGGGGATGACGGGACAGCCCGTCGGTGGCTACACCTTC. Translating gives CSGGMTGQPVGGYTF.

This CDR3 is CASSVEWGRNEQFF. CDR3 DNA: TGTGCCAGCAGCGTAGAGTGGGGGCGCAATGAGCAGTTCTTC. V is TRBV9 and J is TRBJ2-1; D might be TRBD1 (6 bases). Per germline, CDR1 SGDLS and CDR2 YYNGEE. This CDR3 spans 14 amino acids. Between the trimmed V and J ends, which lost 0 bases and 6 bases, there was a span of 10 bases.

This chain joins TRBV6-6 and TRBJ1-6; weak D call: TRBD1 (5 bases). From germline, CDR1 is MNHNY and CDR2 SVGAGI (reference sequence). V was trimmed by 7 bases and J by 3 bases, leaving 13 bases between them. This CDR3 is built from 15 residues. CDR3 nucleotide sequence: TGTGCCAGCATGAGAGGGGAGGACTATAATTCACCCCTCCACTTT. It encodes CASMRGEDYNSPLHF.

This chain links TRBV2 with TRBJ2-5; TRBD2 aligns across 10 bases. This CDR3 has 16 amino acids. The trim removed 2 bases at V and 4 bases at J, leaving 7 bases unmatched. CDR1 and CDR2 from the germline V gene are SNHLY and FYNNEI. The CDR3 here is CASSEPQRGGGETQYF. CDR3 nucleotides: TGTGCCAGCAGTGAACCCCAGCGGGGGGGCGGAGAGACCCAGTACTTC.